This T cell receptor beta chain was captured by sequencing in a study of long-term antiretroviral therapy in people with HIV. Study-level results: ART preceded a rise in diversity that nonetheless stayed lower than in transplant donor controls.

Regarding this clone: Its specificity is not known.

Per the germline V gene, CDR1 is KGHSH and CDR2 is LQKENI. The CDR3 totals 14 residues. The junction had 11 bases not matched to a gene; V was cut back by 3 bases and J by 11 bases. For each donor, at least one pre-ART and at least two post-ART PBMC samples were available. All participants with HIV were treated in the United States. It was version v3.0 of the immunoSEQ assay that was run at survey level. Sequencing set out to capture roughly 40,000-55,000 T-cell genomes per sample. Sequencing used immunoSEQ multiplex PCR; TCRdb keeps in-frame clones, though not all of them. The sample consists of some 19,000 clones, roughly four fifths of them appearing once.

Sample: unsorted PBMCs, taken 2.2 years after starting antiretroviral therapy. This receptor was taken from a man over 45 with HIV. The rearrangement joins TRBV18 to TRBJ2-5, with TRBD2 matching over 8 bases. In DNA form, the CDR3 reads TGTGCCAGCTCACCGGGCGGGAGGAGTCCAGAGCAGTACTTC. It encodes CASSPGGRSPEQYF.